The 27 T cell receptor beta chains given below trace back to one sample, sequenced in a study of vaccination and CD4 T cells after COVID-19. One entry per CDR3 protein results from TCRdb running MiXCR on the PCR reads. The table records around 31,000 distinct CDR3 sequences, approximately 49% of them present only once. Time point reported: late sampling 161 to 241 days after vaccination in three convalescent patients. Sample: CD4+ T cells from blood, taken about 7 months after SARS-CoV-2 vaccination. The receptors come from a human donor who had recovered from COVID-19.

This rearrangement joins TRBV2 to TRBJ2-7, with 8 bases that match TRBD1. The germline gives CDR1 SNHLY, CDR2 FYNNEI. There are 14 residues in the CDR3. V dropped 5 bases and J dropped 3; count of bases not matched to a gene: 6. CDR3 in amino acids: CASSITGGVYEQYF. The CDR3 DNA reads TGTGCCAGCAGTATAACAGGGGGTGTCTACGAGCAGTACTTC.

This sequence joins TRBV29-1 and TRBJ1-2, with D uncertain. Germline V gives CDR1 SQVTM, CDR2 ANQGSEA. Trimming left V 6 bases short and J 2 bases short, with 10 bases between. The CDR3 length is 12 residues. The CDR3 loop is CSVQASNYGYTF. CDR3 in DNA: TGCAGCGTCCAGGCGTCGAACTATGGCTACACCTTC.

This clonotype was recorded only once. The chain recombines TRBV7-6 with TRBJ2-3; D not resolved. CDR3 length: 13 amino acids. The germline V and J ends were trimmed by 4 bases and 2 bases, with 7 bases remaining between them. Germline CDR1 SGHVS, CDR2 FNYEAQ. The CDR3: CASSSRTTDTQYF. In DNA form, the CDR3 reads TGTGCCAGCAGCTCGCGGACCACAGATACGCAGTATTTT.

This clonotype was seen a few times. V gene TRBV20-1 combines with J gene TRBJ1-3; TRBD1 agrees at 10 bases. The CDR3 has 15 residues. After removal of 5 bases from V and 3 bases from J, the junction contained 7 bases not matched to a gene. Germline V gives CDR1 DFQATT, CDR2 SNEGSKA (reference sequence). The CDR3 bases are TGCAGTGCTGAAGTCCGGGACAGGGGTGGAAACACCATATATTTT. Residues: CSAEVRDRGGNTIYF.

The V call is TRBV6-1, the J call TRBJ2-1, with 9 bases aligning to TRBD1. Germline CDR1 MNHNS, CDR2 SASEGT. The CDR3 sequence is 15 residues long. Trimming cost V 8 bases and J 4 bases; bases outside gene matches: 9. The CDR3 DNA reads TGTGCCAGCTGGGCGGGACAGGGAGTATACAATGAGCAGTTCTTC. Protein sequence: CASWAGQGVYNEQFF.

This clonotype was detected only a few times. The CDR3 here is CASSSRDRGNTEAFF. Written as DNA, the CDR3 is TGTGCCAGCAGCTCGCGGGACAGGGGTAACACTGAAGCTTTCTTT. The gene calls are TRBV7-9 and TRBJ1-1; TRBD1 aligns across 10 bases. Germline trimming cut 4 bases from V and 2 bases from J; bases unmatched to any gene: 4. Germline CDR1 SEHNR, CDR2 FQNEAQ (reference sequence). The CDR3 is 15 amino acids.

This clonotype showed up just once. V gene TRBV24-1 combines with J gene TRBJ2-1; D ambiguous. Trimming removed 2 bases from V and 9 bases from J, with 4 bases in between. Per germline, CDR1 KGHDR and CDR2 SFDVKD. The CDR3 sequence is 11 residues long. The CDR3 loop is CATSDWGEQFF. The CDR3 region has the DNA TGTGCCACCAGTGATTGGGGTGAGCAGTTCTTC.

The rearrangement uses TRBV28 and TRBJ2-3; perhaps TRBD1 as D (6 bases). The ends were cut back, 3 bases at V and 2 bases at J, with 12 bases in the middle. This CDR3 is built from 15 residues. CDR1 and CDR2 (germline): MDHEN, SYDVKM. CDR3 loop: CASSLGAEPTDTQYF. CDR3 bases: TGTGCCAGCAGTTTGGGGGCGGAACCCACAGATACGCAGTATTTT.

This clonotype ranks as medium-sized (0.01 to 0.1%). V gene TRBV6-1 combines with J gene TRBJ2-2; no firm D call. The CDR3 spans 15 residues. With 7 bases removed from V and 4 bases from J, the gap between germline ends came to 16 bases. In germline, CDR1 is MNHNS, CDR2 SASEGT. CDR3 DNA: TGTGCCAGCAAAGTTGAGGCCCAGGCCACCGGGGAGCTGTTTTTT. Its translation is CASKVEAQATGELFF.

This chain uses TRBV6-1 with TRBJ2-3; D is unresolved. Germline V gives CDR1 MNHNS, CDR2 SASEGT. V was shortened by 6 bases and J by 1 base, with 11 bases between the two germline ends. This CDR3 comprises 14 residues. CDR3 sequence reads: CASRRPGGTDTQYF. CDR3 DNA sequence: TGTGCCAGCAGACGACCAGGTGGCACAGATACGCAGTATTTT.

The chain couples TRBV7-8 to TRBJ1-2, with 7 bases identical to TRBD1. Germline V gene data show CDR1 as SGHVS and CDR2 as FQNEAQ. This CDR3 has 15 residues. J lost 8 bases, V lost 2 bases, and 11 bases had no gene match. CDR3 in amino acids: CASSLTRDSLGGYTF. The CDR3, as DNA: TGTGCCAGCAGCTTAACTCGGGACAGTCTAGGGGGCTACACCTTC.

CDR3 protein: CSAESGVPQETQYF. In DNA, the CDR3 is TGCAGTGCTGAATCGGGGGTTCCGCAAGAGACCCAGTACTTC. The chain is built from TRBV20-1 and TRBJ2-5, with TRBD2 as a possible D gene (6 bases). The CDR3 loop spans 14 amino acids. V shed 5 bases and J shed 2 bases, with 15 bases lying between them. Germline CDR1 and CDR2: DFQATT and SNEGSKA (reference sequence).

The rearrangement links TRBV28 to TRBJ2-1; the match to TRBD2 covers 10 bases. There are 17 residues in the CDR3. Germline V CDR1 and CDR2: MDHEN, SYDVKM. The trim removed 1 base at V and 4 bases at J, leaving 7 bases unmatched. The CDR3 loop is CASSLYGLADKYNEQFF. CDR3 DNA sequence: TGTGCCAGCAGTTTATACGGACTAGCGGACAAATACAATGAGCAGTTCTTC. The full variable domain, its missing parts supplied by reference TRBV28 and TRBJ2-1, is DVKVTQSSRYLVKRTGEKVFLECVQDMDHENMFWYRQDPGLGLRLIYFSYDVKMKEKGDIPEGYSVSREKKERFSLILESASTNQTSMYLCASSLYGLADKYNEQFFGPGTRLTVL.

This clonotype has just a few counts. The rearrangement links TRBV27 to TRBJ1-1, with 12 bases fitting TRBD1. The germline gives CDR1 MNHEY, CDR2 SMNVEV (reference sequence). The CDR3 is 14 residues long. V lost 8 bases to trimming and J lost 5 bases; unmatched junction nucleotides: 6. CDR3 DNA sequence: TGTGCCAGCGGGGGGGACAGGGGGCTAACTGAAGCTTTCTTT. This gives the protein CASGGDRGLTEAFF.

The chain carries TRBV6-1 and TRBJ2-2, with 9 bases identical to TRBD2. The CDR3 is 16 residues long. Losses at the gene ends were 7 bases for V and 2 bases for J; bases not matched to a gene: 8. Germline loops: CDR1 MNHNS, CDR2 SASEGT. The CDR3 spells CASTHLSGSNTGELFF. The CDR3 nucleotides are TGTGCCAGCACCCACCTTAGCGGGAGTAACACCGGGGAGCTGTTTTTT.

This rearrangement joins TRBV19 to TRBJ2-1; D may match TRBD1 or TRBD2 (8 bases each). Germline V lookup: CDR1 LNHDA, CDR2 SQIVND (reference sequence). V dropped 5 bases and J dropped 12 bases, with 23 bases sitting between them. The CDR3 is made up of 15 amino acids. CDR3 in amino acids: CASSAGGDRYESQFF. The CDR3, as DNA: TGTGCCAGTAGTGCCGGGGGGGACAGGTATGAGTCGCAGTTCTTC.

Comment on this clonotype: The CDR3 carries no conserved terminal phenylalanine or tryptophan, so it likely arises from a read error. The DNA is left out, because the CDR3 cannot be placed on it with certainty; the CDR3 is given as TCRdb lists it. The V call is TRBV2, the J call TRBJ2-1; TRBD1 is taken as the D call from the table, unchecked against the DNA. The germline CDR1 and CDR2 sequences are SNHLY and FYNNEI. The CDR3 adds up to 11 amino acids, both ends counted. The CDR3 region is CASSDGFPFPI.

The table lists this clonotype with a few counts. The chain carries TRBV7-8 and TRBJ2-7; no reliable D call. The germline V gene encodes CDR1 SGHVS and CDR2 FQNEAQ. The CDR3 runs to 17 residues. V was cut by 5 bases and J by 4 bases, with 24 bases left in between. CDR3 in DNA: TGTGCCAGCAGCACATTAATAAGGGCCCCTCTTCGGTACGAGCAGTACTTC. Translation: CASSTLIRAPLRYEQYF.

This chain joins TRBV7-3 and TRBJ2-3; no clear D gene. The V and J ends lost 5 bases and 2 bases respectively, with 8 bases between them. The CDR3 loop spans 13 amino acids. The V gene's germline CDR1 is SGHTA and CDR2 FQGTGA. CDR3 nucleotides: TGTGCCAGCAGCCGAGAGCTCACAGATACGCAGTATTTT. Its translation: CASSRELTDTQYF.

This clonotype was detected once. The chain has TRBV19 and TRBJ2-1, with 9 bases fitting TRBD2. The CDR3 sequence is 20 residues long. Germline V gene lookup returns CDR1 LNHDA and CDR2 SQIVND (reference sequence). V shed 0 bases, J shed 2 bases, and the junction held 14 bases outside the gene matches. The CDR3 sequence: CASSIDGGRWREGPYNEQFF. The DNA for the CDR3 is TGTGCCAGTAGTATAGATGGCGGGAGATGGCGGGAGGGCCCCTACAATGAGCAGTTCTTC.

The chain carries TRBV4-3 and TRBJ1-5; D is unclear. CDR1 is LGHNA and CDR2 is YSLEER in the germline V gene. CDR3 length: 13 amino acids. V shed 0 bases and J shed 7 bases, with 7 bases lying between them. CDR3 nucleotide sequence: TGCGCCAGCAGCCAAGATCGAGGGCAGCCCCAGCATTTT. Translation gives CASSQDRGQPQHF.

The chain uses TRBV28 and TRBJ1-5; D is undetermined. This CDR3 region has 16 residues. Looked up from germline, CDR1 is MDHEN and CDR2 is SYDVKM. V lost 2 bases and J lost 4, with 15 bases in between. CDR3 in amino acids: CASSLRPGRRNQPQHF. In DNA, the CDR3 is TGTGCCAGCAGTTTACGCCCTGGCAGGCGTAATCAGCCCCAGCATTTT.

The V and J genes are TRBV7-8 and TRBJ2-1; D is unresolved. Germline CDR1 SGHVS, CDR2 FQNEAQ. This CDR3 region has 12 residues. The V end was cut by 6 bases, the J end by 4 bases, with 7 bases between. CDR3 protein: CASRGRYNEQFF. The CDR3 DNA reads as TGTGCCAGCAGGGGCCGATACAATGAGCAGTTCTTC.

This CDR3 reads CASSFAATNEKLFF. The CDR3 bases are TGTGCCAGCAGCTTTGCCGCAACTAATGAAAAACTGTTTTTT. The chain couples TRBV7-9 to TRBJ1-4; D call uncertain. With 3 bases removed from V and 0 bases from J, the gap between germline ends came to 5 bases. Germline assignment: CDR1 SEHNR and CDR2 FQNEAQ (reference sequence). The CDR3 runs to 14 residues.

The chain employs TRBV6-2 or TRBV6-3 and TRBJ2-7, with a tentative D call TRBD2 (6 bases). V shed 5 bases and J shed 6 bases, with 11 bases lying between them. The CDR3 is 12 amino acids. Germline lookup yields CDR1 MNHEY and CDR2 SVGEGT. The CDR3 protein is CASSALAPEQYF. CDR3 DNA: TGTGCCAGCAGTGCTCTAGCGCCCGAGCAGTACTTC.

The J gene is TRBJ2-5, the V gene TRBV24-1, with D perhaps given as TRBD1 or TRBD2 (7 bases each). From germline, CDR1 is KGHDR and CDR2 SFDVKD. The V end was cut by 8 bases, the J end by 5 bases, with 17 bases between. This CDR3 has 14 residues. This CDR3 is CATIGYQGGETQYF. DNA for the CDR3: TGTGCCACCATCGGCTATCAGGGGGGGGAGACCCAGTACTTC.

The chain employs TRBV4-1 and TRBJ2-3, with 9 bases that match TRBD2. Germline loops: CDR1 MGHRA, CDR2 YSYEKL. Trimming took 3 bases from V and 2 from J; bases not matched to a gene: 9. The CDR3 runs to 17 residues. The CDR3 sequence is CASSHFRLADYTDTQYF. DNA for the CDR3: TGCGCCAGCAGCCACTTCAGACTAGCGGACTACACAGATACGCAGTATTTT.